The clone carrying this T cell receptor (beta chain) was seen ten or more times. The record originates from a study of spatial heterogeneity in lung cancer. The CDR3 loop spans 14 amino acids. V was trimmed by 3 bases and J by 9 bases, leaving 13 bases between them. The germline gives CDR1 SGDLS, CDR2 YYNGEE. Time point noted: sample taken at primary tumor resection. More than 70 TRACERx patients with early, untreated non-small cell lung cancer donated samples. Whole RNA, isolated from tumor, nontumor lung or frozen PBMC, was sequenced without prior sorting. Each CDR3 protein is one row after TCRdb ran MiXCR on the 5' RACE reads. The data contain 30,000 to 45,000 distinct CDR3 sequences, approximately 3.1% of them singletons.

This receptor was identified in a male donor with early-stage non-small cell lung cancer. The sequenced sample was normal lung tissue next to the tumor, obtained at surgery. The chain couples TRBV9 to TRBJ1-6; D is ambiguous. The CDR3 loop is CASSADTVSSPLHF. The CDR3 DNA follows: TGTGCCAGCAGCGCCGATACGGTCAGTTCACCCCTCCACTTT. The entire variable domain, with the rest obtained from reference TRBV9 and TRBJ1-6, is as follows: DSGVTQTPKHLITATGQRVTLRCSPRSGDLSVYWYQQSLDQGLQFLIQYYNGEERAKGNILERFSAQQFPDLHSELNLSSLELGDSALYFCASSADTVSSPLHFGNGTRLTVT.